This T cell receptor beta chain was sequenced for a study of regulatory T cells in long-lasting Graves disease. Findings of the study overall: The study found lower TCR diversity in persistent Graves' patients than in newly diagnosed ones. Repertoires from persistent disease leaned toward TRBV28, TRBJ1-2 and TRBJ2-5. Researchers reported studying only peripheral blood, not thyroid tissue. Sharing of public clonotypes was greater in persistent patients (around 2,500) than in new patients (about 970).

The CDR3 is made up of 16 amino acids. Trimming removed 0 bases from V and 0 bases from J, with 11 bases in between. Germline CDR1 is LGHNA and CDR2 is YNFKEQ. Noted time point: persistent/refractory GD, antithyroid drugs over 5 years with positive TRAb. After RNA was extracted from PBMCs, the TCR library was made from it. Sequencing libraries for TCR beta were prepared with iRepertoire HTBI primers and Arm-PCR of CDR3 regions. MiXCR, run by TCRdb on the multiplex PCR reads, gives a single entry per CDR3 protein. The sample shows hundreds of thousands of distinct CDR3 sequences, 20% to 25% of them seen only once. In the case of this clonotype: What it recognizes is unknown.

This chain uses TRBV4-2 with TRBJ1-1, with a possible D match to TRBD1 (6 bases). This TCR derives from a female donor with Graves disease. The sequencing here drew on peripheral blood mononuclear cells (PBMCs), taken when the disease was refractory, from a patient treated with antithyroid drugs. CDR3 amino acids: CASSQEAGGMNTEAFF. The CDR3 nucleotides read TGTGCCAGCAGCCAAGAGGCTGGGGGCATGAACACTGAAGCTTTCTTT.